One TCR beta chain is described in this entry. Its target is not known. These data come from a study of cytomegalovirus exposure and HLA in healthy donors. Study findings and constraints: Immune exposure information comprised only CMV serostatus.

Amplification used 60 Vbeta primers and 13 Jbeta primers. Authors' data handling: There were about 80 million unique TCR beta chains by a later count, and approximately 10 million of them were shared. Only in-frame clones appear in the TCRdb table, and some are missing; sequencing was by immunoSEQ multiplex PCR. V and J calls and clone size are as listed in that table; D and trimming were resolved from the DNA. The sample gives 100,000 or so clones, about 81% of which show up once; approximately 2.2% is in the top ten. The CDR3 covers 14 residues. J lost 3 bases, V lost 5 bases, and 7 bases had no gene match. Germline assignment: CDR1 LNHDA and CDR2 SQIVND (reference sequence). Donors were ostensibly healthy at sampling, although undocumented immune exposures were probable.

The chain links TRBV19 to TRBJ2-7; TRBD1 agrees at 7 bases. This receptor was identified in a man in his thirties or forties in good health and CMV-seronegative. Sequences were obtained from PBMCs. CDR3 sequence (DNA): TGTGCCAGTAGTTTTACCCGGGACAGCTACGAGCAGTACTTC. Protein sequence: CASSFTRDSYEQYF.